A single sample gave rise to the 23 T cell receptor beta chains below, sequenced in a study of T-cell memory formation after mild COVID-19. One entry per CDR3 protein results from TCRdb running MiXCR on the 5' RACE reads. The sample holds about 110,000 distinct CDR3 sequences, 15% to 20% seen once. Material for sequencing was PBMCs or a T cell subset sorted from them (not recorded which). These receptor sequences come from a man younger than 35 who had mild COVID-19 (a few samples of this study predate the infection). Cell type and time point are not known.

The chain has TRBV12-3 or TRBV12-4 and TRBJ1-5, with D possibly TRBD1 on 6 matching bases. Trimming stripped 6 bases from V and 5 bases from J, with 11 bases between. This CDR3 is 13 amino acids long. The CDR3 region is CASRVGADQPQHF. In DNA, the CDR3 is TGTGCCAGCAGGGTGGGGGCGGATCAGCCCCAGCATTTT.

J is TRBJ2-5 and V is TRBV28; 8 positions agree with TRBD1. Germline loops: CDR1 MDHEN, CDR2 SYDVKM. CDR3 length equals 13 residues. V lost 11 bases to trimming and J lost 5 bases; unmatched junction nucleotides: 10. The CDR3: CAAGRDRRETQYF. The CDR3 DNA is TGTGCCGCGGGCAGGGACAGGCGGGAGACCCAGTACTTC. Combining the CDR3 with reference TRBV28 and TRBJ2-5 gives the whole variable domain DVKVTQSSRYLVKRTGEKVFLECVQDMDHENMFWYRQDPGLGLRLIYFSYDVKMKEKGDIPEGYSVSREKKERFSLILESASTNQTSMYLCAAGRDRRETQYFGPGTRLLVL.

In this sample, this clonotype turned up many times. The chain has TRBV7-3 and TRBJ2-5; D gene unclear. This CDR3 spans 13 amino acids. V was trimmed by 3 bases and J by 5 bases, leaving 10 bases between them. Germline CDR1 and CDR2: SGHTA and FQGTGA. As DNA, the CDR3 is TGTGCCAGCAGCTTTGCGCAGACGGAGACCCAGTACTTC. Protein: CASSFAQTETQYF.

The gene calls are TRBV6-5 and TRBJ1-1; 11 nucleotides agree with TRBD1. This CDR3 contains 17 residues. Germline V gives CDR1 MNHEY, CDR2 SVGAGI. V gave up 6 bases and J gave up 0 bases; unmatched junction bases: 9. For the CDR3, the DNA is TGTGCCAGCAGACGGGGGACAGGGGGTTACATGAACACTGAAGCTTTCTTT. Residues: CASRRGTGGYMNTEAFF.

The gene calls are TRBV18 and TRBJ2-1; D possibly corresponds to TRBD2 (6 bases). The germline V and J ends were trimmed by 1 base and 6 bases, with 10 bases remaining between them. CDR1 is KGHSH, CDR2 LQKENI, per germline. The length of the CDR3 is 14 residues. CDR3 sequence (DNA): TGTGCCAGCTCACCACGGACTACGGTCAATGAGCAGTTCTTC. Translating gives CASSPRTTVNEQFF.

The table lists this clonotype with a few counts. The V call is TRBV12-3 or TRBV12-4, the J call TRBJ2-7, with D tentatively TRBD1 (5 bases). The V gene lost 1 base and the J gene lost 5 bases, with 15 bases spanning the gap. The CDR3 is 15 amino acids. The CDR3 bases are TGTGCCAGCAGTTTAGGTTGGCAGGGTCAGGACGAGCAGTACTTC. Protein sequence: CASSLGWQGQDEQYF.

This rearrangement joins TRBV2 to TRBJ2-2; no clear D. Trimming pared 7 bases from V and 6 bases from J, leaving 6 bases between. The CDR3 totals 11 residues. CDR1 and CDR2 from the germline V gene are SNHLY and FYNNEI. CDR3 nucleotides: TGTGCCAGCAAATATTCCGGGGAGCTGTTTTTT. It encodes CASKYSGELFF.

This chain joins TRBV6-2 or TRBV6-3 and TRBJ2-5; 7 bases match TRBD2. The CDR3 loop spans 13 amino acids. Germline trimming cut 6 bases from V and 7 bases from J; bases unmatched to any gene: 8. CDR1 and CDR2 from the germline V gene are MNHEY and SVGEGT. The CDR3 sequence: CASSFAGVGTQYF. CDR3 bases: TGTGCCAGCAGCTTCGCGGGGGTCGGGACCCAGTACTTC.

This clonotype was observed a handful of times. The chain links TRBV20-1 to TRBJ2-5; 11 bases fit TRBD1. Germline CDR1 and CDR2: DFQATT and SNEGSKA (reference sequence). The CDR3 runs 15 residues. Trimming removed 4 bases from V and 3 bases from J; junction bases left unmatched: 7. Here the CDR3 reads CSATRTGGREETQYF. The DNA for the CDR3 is TGCAGTGCTACCAGGACAGGGGGCAGGGAAGAGACCCAGTACTTC.

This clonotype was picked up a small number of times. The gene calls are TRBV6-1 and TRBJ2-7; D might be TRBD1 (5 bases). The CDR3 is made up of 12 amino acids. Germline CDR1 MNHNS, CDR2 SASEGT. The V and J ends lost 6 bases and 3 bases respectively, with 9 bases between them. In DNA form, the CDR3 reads TGTGCCAGCAGGAACCAGGGCTACGAGCAGTACTTC. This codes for CASRNQGYEQYF.

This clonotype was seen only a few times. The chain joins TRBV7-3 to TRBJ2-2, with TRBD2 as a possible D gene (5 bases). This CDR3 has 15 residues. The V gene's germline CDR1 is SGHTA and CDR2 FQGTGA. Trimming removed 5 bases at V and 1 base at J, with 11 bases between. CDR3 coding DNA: TGTGCCAGCAGCCCCACGGGGAGGAACACCGGGGAGCTGTTTTTT. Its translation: CASSPTGRNTGELFF. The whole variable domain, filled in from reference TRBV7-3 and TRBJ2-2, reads GAGVSQTPSNKVTEKGKYVELRCDPISGHTALYWYRQSLGQGPEFLIYFQGTGAADDSGLPNDRFFAVRPEGSVSTLKIQRTERGDSAVYLCASSPTGRNTGELFFGEGSRLTVL.

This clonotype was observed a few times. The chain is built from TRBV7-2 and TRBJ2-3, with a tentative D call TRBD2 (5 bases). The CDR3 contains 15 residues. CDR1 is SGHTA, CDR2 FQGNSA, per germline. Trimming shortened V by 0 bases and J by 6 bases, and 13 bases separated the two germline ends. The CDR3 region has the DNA TGTGCCAGCAGCTTAGCGGGAGCCCACCGGGATACGCAGTATTTT. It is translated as CASSLAGAHRDTQYF.

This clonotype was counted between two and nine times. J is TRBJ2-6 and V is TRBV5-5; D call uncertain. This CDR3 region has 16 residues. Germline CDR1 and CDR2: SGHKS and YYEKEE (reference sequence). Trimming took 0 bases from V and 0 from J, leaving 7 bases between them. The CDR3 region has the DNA TGTGCCAGCAGCTTGGGGGGATACTCTGGGGCCAACGTCCTGACTTTC. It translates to CASSLGGYSGANVLTF.

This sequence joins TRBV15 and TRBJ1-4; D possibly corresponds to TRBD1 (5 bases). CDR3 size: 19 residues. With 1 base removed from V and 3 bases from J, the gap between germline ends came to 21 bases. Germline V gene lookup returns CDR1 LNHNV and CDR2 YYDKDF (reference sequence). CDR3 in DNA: TGTGCCACCAGCAGAGCGGCGACGGGGGTATGGGCTCCTAATGAAAAACTGTTTTTT. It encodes CATSRAATGVWAPNEKLFF.

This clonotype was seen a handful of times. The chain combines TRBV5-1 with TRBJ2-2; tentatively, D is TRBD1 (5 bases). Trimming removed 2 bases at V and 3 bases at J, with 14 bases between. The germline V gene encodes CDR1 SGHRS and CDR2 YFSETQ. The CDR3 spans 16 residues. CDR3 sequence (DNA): TGCGCCAGCAGCTTCACAGGTCCGATGGACACCGGGGAGCTGTTTTTT. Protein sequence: CASSFTGPMDTGELFF.

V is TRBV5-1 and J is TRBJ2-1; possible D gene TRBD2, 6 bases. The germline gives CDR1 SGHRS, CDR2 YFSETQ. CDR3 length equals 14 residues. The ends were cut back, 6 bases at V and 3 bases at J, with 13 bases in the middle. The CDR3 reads CASTGGSLYNEQFF. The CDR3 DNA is TGCGCCAGCACCGGGGGTAGTCTCTACAATGAGCAGTTCTTC.

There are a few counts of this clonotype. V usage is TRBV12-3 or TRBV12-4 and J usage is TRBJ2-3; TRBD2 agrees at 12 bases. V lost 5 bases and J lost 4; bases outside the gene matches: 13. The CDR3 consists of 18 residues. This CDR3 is CASSHHSGLAGPADTQYF. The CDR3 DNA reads TGTGCCAGCAGTCACCACTCCGGACTAGCGGGGCCTGCAGATACGCAGTATTTT.

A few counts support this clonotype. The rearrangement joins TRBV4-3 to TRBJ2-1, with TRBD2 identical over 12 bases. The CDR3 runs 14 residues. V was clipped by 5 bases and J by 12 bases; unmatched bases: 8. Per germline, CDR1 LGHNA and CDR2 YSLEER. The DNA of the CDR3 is TGCGCCAGCAGCGGACTAGCGGGGCAGGCCAGGCAGTTCTTC. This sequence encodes CASSGLAGQARQFF.

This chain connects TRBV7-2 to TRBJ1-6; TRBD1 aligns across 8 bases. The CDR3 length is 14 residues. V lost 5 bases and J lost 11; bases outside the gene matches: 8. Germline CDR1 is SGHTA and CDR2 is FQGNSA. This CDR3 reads CASSTDRVNTPLHF. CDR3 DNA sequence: TGTGCCAGCAGCACGGACAGGGTCAATACACCCCTCCACTTT.

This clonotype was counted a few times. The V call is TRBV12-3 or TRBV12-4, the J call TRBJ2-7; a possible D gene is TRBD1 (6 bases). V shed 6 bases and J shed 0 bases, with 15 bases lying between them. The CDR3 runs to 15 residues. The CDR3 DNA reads TGTGCCAGCAGCACGGGACAAGACTTCTCCTACGAGCAGTACTTC. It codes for CASSTGQDFSYEQYF.

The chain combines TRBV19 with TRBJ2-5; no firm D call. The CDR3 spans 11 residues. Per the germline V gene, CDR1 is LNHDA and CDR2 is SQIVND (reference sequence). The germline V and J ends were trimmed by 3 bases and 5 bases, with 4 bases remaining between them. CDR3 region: CASSIAETQYF. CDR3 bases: TGTGCCAGTAGTATCGCGGAGACCCAGTACTTC.

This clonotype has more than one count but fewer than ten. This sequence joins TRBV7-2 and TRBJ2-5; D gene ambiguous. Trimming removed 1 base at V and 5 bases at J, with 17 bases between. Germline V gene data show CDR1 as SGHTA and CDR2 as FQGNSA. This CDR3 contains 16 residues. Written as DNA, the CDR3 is TGTGCCAGCAGCTTAGAGGCCCGTGCCGGCGGCGAGACCCAGTACTTC. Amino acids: CASSLEARAGGETQYF.

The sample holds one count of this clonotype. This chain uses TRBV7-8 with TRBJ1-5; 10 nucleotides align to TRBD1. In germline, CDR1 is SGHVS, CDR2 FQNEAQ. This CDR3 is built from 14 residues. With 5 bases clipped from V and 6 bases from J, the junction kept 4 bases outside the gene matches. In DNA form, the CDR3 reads TGTGCCAGCAGCCAGGGGACAGGGGCTCAGCCCCAGCATTTT. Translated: CASSQGTGAQPQHF.